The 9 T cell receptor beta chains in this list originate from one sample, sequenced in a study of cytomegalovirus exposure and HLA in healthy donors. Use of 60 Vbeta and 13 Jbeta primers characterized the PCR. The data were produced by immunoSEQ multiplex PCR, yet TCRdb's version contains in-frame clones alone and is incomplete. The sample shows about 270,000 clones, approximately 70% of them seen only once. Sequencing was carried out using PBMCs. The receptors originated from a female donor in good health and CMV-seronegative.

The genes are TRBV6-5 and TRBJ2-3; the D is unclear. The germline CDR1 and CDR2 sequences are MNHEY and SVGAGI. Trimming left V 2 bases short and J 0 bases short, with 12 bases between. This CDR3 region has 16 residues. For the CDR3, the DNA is TGTGCCAGCAGTTACGTAGCCGGATCTAGCACAGATACGCAGTATTTT. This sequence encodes CASSYVAGSSTDTQYF.

The CDR3 region is CASIFRGSGANVLTF. The CDR3, as DNA: TGTGCCAGCATCTTCCGGGGGTCTGGGGCCAACGTCCTGACTTTC. The chain has TRBV5-6 and TRBJ2-6, with D possibly matching TRBD2 (6 bases). Germline CDR1 and CDR2: SGHDT and YYEEEE. CDR3 length: 15 residues. Trimming stripped 6 bases from V and 1 base from J, with 11 bases between.

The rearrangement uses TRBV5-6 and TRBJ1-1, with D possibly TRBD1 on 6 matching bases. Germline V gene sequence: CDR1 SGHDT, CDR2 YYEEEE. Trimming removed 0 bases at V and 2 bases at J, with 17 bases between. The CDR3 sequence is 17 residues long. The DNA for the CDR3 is TGTGCCAGCAGCTTGGGCAGGGGCCCTTACCTAAACACTGAAGCTTTCTTT. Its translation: CASSLGRGPYLNTEAFF.

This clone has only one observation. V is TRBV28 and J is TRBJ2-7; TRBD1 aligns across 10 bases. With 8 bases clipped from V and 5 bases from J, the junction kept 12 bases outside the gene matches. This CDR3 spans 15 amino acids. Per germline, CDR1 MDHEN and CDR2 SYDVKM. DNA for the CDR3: TGTGCCAGCGCAGAACCGGGACAGGGGTCCGACGAGCAGTACTTC. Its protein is CASAEPGQGSDEQYF. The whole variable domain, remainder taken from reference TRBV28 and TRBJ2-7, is DVKVTQSSRYLVKRTGEKVFLECVQDMDHENMFWYRQDPGLGLRLIYFSYDVKMKEKGDIPEGYSVSREKKERFSLILESASTNQTSMYLCASAEPGQGSDEQYFGPGTRLTVT.

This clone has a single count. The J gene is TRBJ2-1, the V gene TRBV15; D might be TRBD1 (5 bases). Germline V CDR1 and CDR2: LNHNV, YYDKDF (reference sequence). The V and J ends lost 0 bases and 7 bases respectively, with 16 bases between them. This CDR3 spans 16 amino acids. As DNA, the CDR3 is TGTGCCACCAGCAGAGATGGCAGGGCGAGTGGTAATGAGCAGTTCTTC. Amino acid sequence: CATSRDGRASGNEQFF.

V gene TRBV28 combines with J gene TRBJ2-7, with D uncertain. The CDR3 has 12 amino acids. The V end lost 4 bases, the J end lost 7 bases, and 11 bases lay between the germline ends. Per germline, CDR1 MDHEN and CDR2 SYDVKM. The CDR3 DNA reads TGTGCCAGCAGTTCTCCCCCTCGTGAGCAGTACTTC. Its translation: CASSSPPREQYF.

The CDR3 bases are TGTGCCAGCAGCTCAACCGGGACAGGGGGCACTGAAGCTTTCTTT. The encoded protein is CASSSTGTGGTEAFF. The V gene is TRBV11-3, the J gene TRBJ1-1; 11 nucleotides agree with TRBD1. CDR1 and CDR2 from the germline V gene are SGHNT and YENEEA. This CDR3 is built from 15 residues. Trimming at V came to 4 bases and at J to 4 bases, leaving 5 bases not matched to a gene. The full variable domain, rest sourced from reference TRBV11-3 and TRBJ1-1, is EAGVVQSPRYKIIEKKQPVAFWCNPISGHNTLYWYLQNLGQGPELLIRYENEEAVDDSQLPKDRFSAERLKGVDSTLKIQPAELGDSAVYLCASSSTGTGGTEAFFGQGTRLTVV.

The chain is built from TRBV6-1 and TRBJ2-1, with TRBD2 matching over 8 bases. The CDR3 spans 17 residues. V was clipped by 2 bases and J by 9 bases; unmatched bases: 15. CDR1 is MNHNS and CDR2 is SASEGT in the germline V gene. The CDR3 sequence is CASSEPRRSGIATEQFF. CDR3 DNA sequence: TGTGCCAGCAGTGAACCAAGACGTAGCGGGATTGCCACTGAGCAGTTCTTC.

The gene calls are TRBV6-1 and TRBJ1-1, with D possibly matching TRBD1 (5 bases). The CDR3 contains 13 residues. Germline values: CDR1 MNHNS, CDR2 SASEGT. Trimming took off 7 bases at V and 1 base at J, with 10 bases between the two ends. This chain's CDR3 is CASNSGGNTEAFF. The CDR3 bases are TGTGCCAGCAACTCCGGGGGGAACACTGAAGCTTTCTTT.